This TCR beta chain is drawn from a study of blood T cell repertoires in COVID-19. Turning to the study itself: Sources were T cells, B-cell-depleted T cells, or PBMCs; the material itself was cDNA or gDNA.

Trimming removed 4 bases from V and 5 bases from J, with 15 bases in between. CDR1 is LGHDT and CDR2 is YNNKEL in the germline V gene (reference sequence). The CDR3 sequence is 15 residues long. The table came from immunoSEQ multiplex PCR; TCRdb's copy has only in-frame clones and leaves some out. The sample holds 410,000 or so clones, around nine tenths seen once. While infection was still active, Seattle patients were enrolled and then followed longitudinally. V gene TRBV3-1 (or the pseudogene TRBV3-2) combines with J gene TRBJ2-1, with a weak D call TRBD1 (5 bases). The specimen sequenced was peripheral blood. The sequence came from a woman aged 40-49 years with COVID-19, enrolled during active disease. Here the CDR3 reads CASSRRQFVNNEQFF. Written as DNA, the CDR3 is TGTGCCAGCAGCCGCCGACAGTTCGTAAACAATGAGCAGTTCTTC.